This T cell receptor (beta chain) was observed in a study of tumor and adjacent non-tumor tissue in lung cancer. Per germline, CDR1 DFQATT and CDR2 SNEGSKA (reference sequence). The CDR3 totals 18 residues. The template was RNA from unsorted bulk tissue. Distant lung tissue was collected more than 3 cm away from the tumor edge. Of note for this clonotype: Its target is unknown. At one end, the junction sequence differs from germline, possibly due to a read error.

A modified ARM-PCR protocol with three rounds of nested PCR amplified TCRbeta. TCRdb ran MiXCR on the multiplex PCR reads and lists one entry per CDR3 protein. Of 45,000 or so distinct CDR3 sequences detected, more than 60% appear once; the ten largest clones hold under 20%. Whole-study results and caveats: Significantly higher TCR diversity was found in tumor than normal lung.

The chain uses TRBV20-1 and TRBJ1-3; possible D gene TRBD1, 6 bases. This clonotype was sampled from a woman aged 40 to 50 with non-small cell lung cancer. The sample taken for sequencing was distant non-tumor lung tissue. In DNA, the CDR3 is TGCAGTGCTAGAGCCCTCAGGGGCCCGGACACGGCGAGAGACACCACATATTTT. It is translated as CSARALRGPDTARDTTYF.